Below are 32 T cell receptor beta chains sequenced from a single sample in a study of blood T cell repertoires in COVID-19. Here immunoSEQ multiplex PCR was the method, and the copy in TCRdb shows in-frame clones only, minus some. The table records around 240,000 clones, 70% to 85% of them present only once. The sequenced material came from peripheral blood. These receptors were obtained from a woman of 80 years or more with acute or convalescent COVID-19.

The CDR3 DNA follows: TGTGCCAGCAGCTTGGCGTCACTAGCGGGGGGAAGTAATGAGCAGTTCTTC. Translation: CASSLASLAGGSNEQFF. This sequence joins TRBV5-8 and TRBJ2-1, with TRBD2 identical over 12 bases. Germline CDR1 is SGHTS and CDR2 is YDEGEE. The CDR3 contains 17 residues. V gave up 0 bases and J gave up 7 bases; unmatched junction bases: 8.

In nucleotides, the CDR3 is TGTGCCAGCAGCCCCCGGACTAGCGGGAGCACAGATACGCAGTATTTT. Protein sequence: CASSPRTSGSTDTQYF. The chain is built from TRBV7-8 and TRBJ2-3; 11 bases fit TRBD2. Germline V lookup: CDR1 SGHVS, CDR2 FQNEAQ. The CDR3 covers 16 residues. J was trimmed by 0 bases and V by 5 bases; bases with no gene match: 4.

The CDR3 sequence: CASSPRTGANEQFF. As DNA, the CDR3 is TGTGCCAGCTCACCCCGGACAGGAGCGAATGAGCAGTTCTTC. The chain employs TRBV18 and TRBJ2-1; 7 bases align to TRBD1. In germline, CDR1 is KGHSH, CDR2 LQKENI. J gave up 7 bases and V 3 bases, and 6 bases lay outside the gene matches. The length of the CDR3 is 14 residues. Full variable domain (remainder filled in from reference TRBV18 and TRBJ2-1): NAGVMQNPRHLVRRRGQEARLRCSPMKGHSHVYWYRQLPEEGLKFMVYLQKENIIDESGMPKERFSAEFPKEGPSILRIQQVVRGDSAAYFCASSPRTGANEQFFGPGTRLTVL.

This clone was recorded once. This chain connects TRBV5-5 to TRBJ2-5; no clear D gene. The germline gives CDR1 SGHKS, CDR2 YYEKEE (reference sequence). The CDR3 is 12 residues long. The germline V and J ends were trimmed by 4 bases and 1 base, with 5 bases remaining between them. CDR3 DNA: TGTGCCAGCAGCCGGGTCCAAGAGACCCAGTACTTC. Translation: CASSRVQETQYF.

The gene calls are TRBV28 and TRBJ2-5, with a possible D match to TRBD1 (5 bases). This CDR3 has 15 residues. Germline V gene data show CDR1 as MDHEN and CDR2 as SYDVKM. V was clipped by 6 bases and J by 0 bases, with 14 bases between them. CDR3: CASSTQGGNQETQYF. In DNA, the CDR3 is TGTGCCAGCAGCACGCAGGGTGGGAACCAAGAGACCCAGTACTTC. Variable domain in full (rest from reference TRBV28 and TRBJ2-5): DVKVTQSSRYLVKRTGEKVFLECVQDMDHENMFWYRQDPGLGLRLIYFSYDVKMKEKGDIPEGYSVSREKKERFSLILESASTNQTSMYLCASSTQGGNQETQYFGPGTRLLVL.

This chain's CDR3 is CASSVDGSGSAETQYF. The CDR3 DNA reads as TGTGCCAGCAGCGTAGATGGTAGCGGGAGTGCGGAGACCCAGTACTTC. The chain employs TRBV9 and TRBJ2-5; the match to TRBD2 covers 9 bases. V gave up 0 bases and J gave up 5 bases; unmatched junction bases: 8. Germline CDR1 and CDR2: SGDLS and YYNGEE. This CDR3 is 16 amino acids long.

The chain couples TRBV6-5 to TRBJ1-5; 7 bases align to TRBD1. The germline gives CDR1 MNHEY, CDR2 SVGAGI. V shed 6 bases, J shed 2 bases, and the junction held 7 bases outside the gene matches. The CDR3 covers 15 residues. CDR3 DNA sequence: TGTGCCAGCAGCCGTGACAGGGCTGGCAATCAGCCCCAGCATTTT. Translating gives CASSRDRAGNQPQHF.

This chain links TRBV7-9 with TRBJ2-1; D is possibly TRBD1 (5 bases). This CDR3 region has 12 residues. Per germline, CDR1 SEHNR and CDR2 FQNEAQ (reference sequence). The V gene lost 1 base and the J gene lost 8 bases, with 6 bases spanning the gap. CDR3 DNA sequence: TGTGCCAGCAGCTTAGGGGGCGATGAGCAGTTCTTC. Its protein is CASSLGGDEQFF. Based on the CDR3 plus reference TRBV7-9 and TRBJ2-1, the full variable domain is DTGVSQNPRHKITKRGQNVTFRCDPISEHNRLYWYRQTLGQGPEFLTYFQNEAQLEKSRLLSDRFSAERPKGSFSTLEIQRTEQGDSAMYLCASSLGGDEQFFGPGTRLTVL.

The chain is built from TRBV11-2 and TRBJ2-3, with D perhaps matching TRBD2 (6 bases). V gave up 5 bases and J gave up 4 bases, with 22 bases separating them. The CDR3 is 17 amino acids. From germline, CDR1 is SGHAT and CDR2 FQNNGV. As DNA, the CDR3 is TGTGCCAGCAGCCCGTTCCGACTAGTCAGGAGTGCAGATACGCAGTATTTT. It translates to CASSPFRLVRSADTQYF.

The chain employs TRBV6-2 or TRBV6-3 and TRBJ2-3; TRBD2 agrees at 9 bases. The CDR3 extends over 19 amino acids. The V gene end was trimmed by 0 bases and the J gene end by 0 bases; junction bases not matched to a gene: 10. The germline gives CDR1 MNHEY, CDR2 SVGEGT. The CDR3 DNA follows: TGTGCCAGCAGTTACTCGCCTCGCAGGGGACTAGCCAGCACAGATACGCAGTATTTT. This gives the protein CASSYSPRRGLASTDTQYF.

The J gene is TRBJ1-3, the V gene TRBV7-2; no firm D call. Germline assignment: CDR1 SGHTA and CDR2 FQGNSA. V shed 5 bases and J shed 4 bases, with 6 bases lying between them. This CDR3 is 12 amino acids long. CDR3 sequence reads: CASSVLGNTIYF. CDR3 coding DNA: TGTGCCAGCAGCGTCCTGGGAAACACCATATATTTT.

Written as DNA, the CDR3 is TGTGCCAGTAACACCCGGGACAGGGGGCGGTCTGGGGCCAACGTCCTGACTTTC. This translates into CASNTRDRGRSGANVLTF. The chain combines TRBV19 with TRBJ2-6, with 12 bases that match TRBD1. Germline V gene sequence: CDR1 LNHDA, CDR2 SQIVND (reference sequence). V trimming: 7 bases; J trimming: 1 base; junction bases outside the gene matches: 8. This CDR3 is built from 18 residues.

V usage is TRBV3-1 (or the pseudogene TRBV3-2) and J usage is TRBJ2-3, with TRBD1 matching over 8 bases. Germline trimming cut 0 bases from V and 7 bases from J; bases unmatched to any gene: 6. This CDR3 is 15 amino acids long. Germline V gene lookup returns CDR1 LGHDT and CDR2 YNNKEL (reference sequence). The CDR3, as DNA: TGTGCCAGCAGCCAAGATGGACAGGGTATTCATACGCAGTATTTT. Amino acid sequence: CASSQDGQGIHTQYF.

The V and J genes are TRBV18 and TRBJ2-1; 7 positions match TRBD2. Germline CDR1 reads KGHSH; CDR2 reads LQKENI. With V trimmed by 4 bases and J by 3 bases, 6 bases remained unmatched. CDR3 length equals 15 residues. CDR3 in DNA: TGTGCCAGCTCACGAAAGCGGACTAGCTACAATGAGCAGTTCTTC. This encodes CASSRKRTSYNEQFF.

The DNA of the CDR3 is TGTGCCAGCAGTTACAGGGGGCGCCAAGAGACCCAGTACTTC. Residues: CASSYRGRQETQYF. This chain uses TRBV6-2 or TRBV6-3 with TRBJ2-5, with 7 nucleotides matching TRBD1. With 2 bases clipped from V and 1 base from J, the junction kept 1 base outside the gene matches. This CDR3 spans 14 amino acids. CDR1 MNHEY and CDR2 SVGEGT come from the germline V gene.

There are a few counts of this clone. The V gene is TRBV28, the J gene TRBJ1-2, with 10 bases aligning to TRBD1. The germline gives CDR1 MDHEN, CDR2 SYDVKM. The CDR3 totals 16 residues. Trimming took 5 bases from V and 3 from J; bases not matched to a gene: 9. The CDR3 loop reads CASSTPSGQGHYGYTF. The CDR3 DNA reads TGTGCCAGCAGTACACCCTCGGGACAGGGGCACTATGGCTACACCTTC.

The V and J genes are TRBV28 and TRBJ1-4, with D possibly TRBD1 on 6 matching bases. The CDR3 length is 14 residues. V was trimmed by 6 bases and J by 8 bases, leaving 16 bases between them. Looked up from germline, CDR1 is MDHEN and CDR2 is SYDVKM. The CDR3 is CASRRTGIREKLFF. CDR3 DNA: TGTGCCAGCAGACGAACAGGGATTCGGGAAAAACTGTTTTTT.

V gene TRBV15 combines with J gene TRBJ2-1; TRBD2 is a possible D gene (6 bases). Germline assignment: CDR1 LNHNV and CDR2 YYDKDF (reference sequence). V lost 0 bases and J 10 bases, leaving 10 bases between the germline ends. The CDR3 loop spans 13 amino acids. CDR3 residues: CATSRDLEGEQFF. The CDR3 nucleotides are TGTGCCACCAGCAGAGATTTGGAGGGAGAGCAGTTCTTC.

CDR3 loop: CASSEALAGGETQYF. As DNA, the CDR3 is TGTGCCAGCAGCGAGGCGTTAGCGGGGGGAGAGACCCAGTACTTC. This chain uses TRBV5-4 with TRBJ2-5; 10 bases match TRBD2. Germline CDR1 SGHNT, CDR2 YYREEE (reference sequence). There are 15 residues in the CDR3. Germline trimming cut 4 bases from V and 4 bases from J; bases unmatched to any gene: 7.

The J gene is TRBJ2-1, the V gene TRBV6-2 or TRBV6-3; D is uncertain. The germline V gene encodes CDR1 MNHEY and CDR2 SVGEGT. The CDR3 is 15 residues long. Trimming shortened V by 6 bases and J by 0 bases, and 12 bases separated the two germline ends. DNA for the CDR3: TGTGCCAGCAGCAAGGAGCGAATCTCCTACAATGAGCAGTTCTTC. Encoded protein: CASSKERISYNEQFF.

V is TRBV4-2 and J is TRBJ1-3, with a weak D call TRBD1 (6 bases). The CDR3 runs to 13 residues. With 2 bases removed from V and 6 bases from J, the gap between germline ends came to 8 bases. Looked up from germline, CDR1 is LGHNA and CDR2 is YNFKEQ. The DNA of the CDR3 is TGTGCCAGCAGCCAACCAGGGGAAAACACCATATATTTT. Its protein is CASSQPGENTIYF.

The chain uses TRBV27 and TRBJ2-5, with D tentatively TRBD1 (6 bases). V lost 6 bases to trimming and J lost 13 bases, with 36 bases between them. Germline lookup yields CDR1 MNHEY and CDR2 SMNVEV (reference sequence). The CDR3 spans 18 residues. The CDR3 DNA sequence: TGTGCCAGCAGCTTTCGGGATCTAAGGACAGCACAAAACACAACGGCGTACTTC. Translated, it gives CASSFRDLRTAQNTTAYF.

V gene TRBV3-1 (or the pseudogene TRBV3-2) combines with J gene TRBJ1-2, with D unclear. From germline, CDR1 is LGHDT and CDR2 YNNKEL (reference sequence). This CDR3 has 15 residues. Trimming removed 4 bases at V and 0 bases at J, with 12 bases between. The CDR3, as DNA: TGTGCCAGCAGCCCGTTAATGGAGACTAACTATGGCTACACCTTC. Its protein product is CASSPLMETNYGYTF.

The V gene is TRBV20-1, the J gene TRBJ2-3, with 9 positions matching TRBD2. V shed 3 bases and J 5 bases; nucleotides not matched to a gene: 12. This CDR3 has 16 residues. Germline V gives CDR1 DFQATT, CDR2 SNEGSKA (reference sequence). In nucleotides, the CDR3 is TGCAGTGCTAGTATCCTAGCGGGAATGGACGTAGATACGCAGTATTTT. Protein sequence: CSASILAGMDVDTQYF.

This chain joins TRBV5-1 and TRBJ2-3; 8 positions match TRBD2. The CDR3 length is 15 residues. The germline V gene has CDR1 SGHRS and CDR2 YFSETQ. Germline trimming cut 1 base from V and 2 bases from J; bases unmatched to any gene: 3. This CDR3 is CASSLTSGLTDTQYF. The CDR3 bases are TGCGCCAGCAGCTTGACTAGCGGCCTCACAGATACGCAGTATTTT.

The V call is TRBV5-1, the J call TRBJ2-2; weak D call: TRBD1 (7 bases). Germline loops: CDR1 SGHRS, CDR2 YFSETQ. V lost 3 bases, J lost 0 bases, and 12 bases lay in between. The CDR3 extends over 16 amino acids. The CDR3 region is CASSSGDRANTGELFF. The DNA of the CDR3 is TGCGCCAGCAGCTCGGGGGACAGAGCGAACACCGGGGAGCTGTTTTTT. Filled out from reference TRBV5-1 and TRBJ2-2, the complete variable domain reads KAGVTQTPRYLIKTRGQQVTLSCSPISGHRSVSWYQQTPGQGLQFLFEYFSETQRNKGNFPGRFSGRQFSNSRSEMNVSTLELGDSALYLCASSSGDRANTGELFFGEGSRLTVL.

The chain links TRBV6-5 to TRBJ2-2; TRBD1 matches at 7 bases. In germline, CDR1 is MNHEY, CDR2 SVGAGI. After removal of 4 bases from V and 4 bases from J, the junction contained 3 bases not matched to a gene. The CDR3 loop spans 14 amino acids. The CDR3 spells CASSWDRRTGELFF. The CDR3 nucleotides read TGTGCCAGCAGTTGGGACAGACGCACCGGGGAGCTGTTTTTT.

The rearrangement links TRBV3-1 (or the pseudogene TRBV3-2) to TRBJ2-7; D ambiguous. This CDR3 has 13 residues. V lost 4 bases, J lost 0 bases, and 7 bases lay in between. Germline loops: CDR1 LGHDT, CDR2 YNNKEL (reference sequence). The CDR3 sequence is CASSRGLSYEQYF. The DNA of the CDR3 is TGTGCCAGCAGCCGAGGTCTCTCCTACGAGCAGTACTTC.

The chain joins TRBV5-1 to TRBJ2-7, with TRBD1 identical over 7 bases. V dropped 5 bases and J dropped 2; count of bases not matched to a gene: 7. Germline-derived CDR1 and CDR2 are SGHRS and YFSETQ. The CDR3 covers 14 residues. CDR3 in amino acids: CASRIGQETYEQYF. The CDR3 DNA follows: TGCGCCAGCAGGATAGGACAGGAGACCTACGAGCAGTACTTC.

Turning to this clone: The same CDR3 also results from other DNA sequences found in this sample. This rearrangement joins TRBV7-9 to TRBJ1-2, with a tentative D call TRBD1 (5 bases). The germline V gene encodes CDR1 SEHNR and CDR2 FQNEAQ (reference sequence). The V end was cut by 3 bases, the J end by 6 bases, with 8 bases between. The CDR3 has 12 residues. CDR3 loop: CASSFSGDGYTF. CDR3 sequence (DNA): TGTGCCAGCAGCTTTTCGGGGGATGGCTACACCTTC.

V is TRBV24-1 and J is TRBJ1-1, with TRBD1 as a possible D gene (5 bases). The V gene lost 3 bases and the J gene lost 0 bases, with 10 bases spanning the gap. The V gene's germline CDR1 is KGHDR and CDR2 SFDVKD. This CDR3 is built from 15 residues. For the CDR3, the DNA is TGTGCCACCAGTGATCGAGGACATATGAACACTGAAGCTTTCTTT. Translated, it gives CATSDRGHMNTEAFF.

The chain carries TRBV7-3 and TRBJ2-1, with TRBD2 matching over 14 bases. V was pared by 5 bases and J by 7 bases, with 7 bases of the junction left unmatched. This CDR3 spans 16 amino acids. Per the germline V gene, CDR1 is SGHTA and CDR2 is FQGTGA. CDR3 coding DNA: TGTGCCAGCAGCCTCGGACTAGCGGGAGGAGTAAATGAGCAGTTCTTC. Amino acid sequence: CASSLGLAGGVNEQFF.